Given below is one T cell receptor (beta chain) in context. What made the TCR beta cDNA was 5'RACE template switching with UMIs. TCRdb re-called the 5' RACE reads, yielding one record per CDR3 amino acid sequence without DNA. This sample's table has 150,000 to 170,000 distinct CDR3 sequences. The source of the sample is a study of T cells expressing NK-cell markers. In the study overall: The TCR beta repertoires originated in sorted CD3+CD56+NKG2C+, CD3+CD56+NKG2C- and CD3+CD56-NKG2C+ T cells.

This receptor was obtained from a woman between 45 and 60 years old in good health. The sample consisted of blood T cells: a sorted CD56 or NKG2C T cell subset, CD4+ or CD8+ T cells, or bulk PBMC T cells (not recorded which).

CDR3 sequence: CSARGLGQDSSSTDTQYF. The rearrangement joins TRBV20-1 to TRBJ2-3; the D call of TRBD2 rests on TCRdb alone, since no DNA is present to check it. This CDR3 comprises 18 residues. Germline values: CDR1 DFQATT, CDR2 SNEGSKA (reference sequence).